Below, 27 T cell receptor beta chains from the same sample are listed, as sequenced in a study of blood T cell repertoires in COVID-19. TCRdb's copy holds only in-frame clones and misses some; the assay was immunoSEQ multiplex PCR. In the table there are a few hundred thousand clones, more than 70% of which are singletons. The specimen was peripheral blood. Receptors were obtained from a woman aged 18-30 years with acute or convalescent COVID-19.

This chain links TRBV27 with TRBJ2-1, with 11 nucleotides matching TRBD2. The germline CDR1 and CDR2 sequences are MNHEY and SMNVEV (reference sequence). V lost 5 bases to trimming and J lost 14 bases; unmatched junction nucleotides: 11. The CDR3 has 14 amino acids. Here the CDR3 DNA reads TGTGCCAGCAGTAGCGGGACTAGCGGCCCGCGGGAGTTCTTC. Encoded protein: CASSSGTSGPREFF.

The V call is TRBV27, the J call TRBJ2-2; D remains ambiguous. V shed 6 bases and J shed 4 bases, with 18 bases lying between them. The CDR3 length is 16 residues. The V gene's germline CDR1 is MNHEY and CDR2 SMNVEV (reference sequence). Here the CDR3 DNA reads TGTGCCAGCAGAAAAGAGAGCAGGATCGGCACCGGGGAGCTGTTTTTT. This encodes CASRKESRIGTGELFF.

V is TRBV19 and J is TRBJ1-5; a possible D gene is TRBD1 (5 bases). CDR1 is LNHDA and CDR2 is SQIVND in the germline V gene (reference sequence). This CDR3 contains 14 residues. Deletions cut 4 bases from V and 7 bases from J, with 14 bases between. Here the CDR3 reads CASSTVHGGQPQHF. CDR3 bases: TGTGCCAGTAGTACCGTACACGGGGGACAGCCCCAGCATTTT.

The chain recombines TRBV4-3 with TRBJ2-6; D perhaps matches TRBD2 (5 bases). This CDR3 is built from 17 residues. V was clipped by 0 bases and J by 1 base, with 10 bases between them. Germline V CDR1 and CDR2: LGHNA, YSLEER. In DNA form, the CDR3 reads TGCGCCAGCAGCCAAGAGGGAGTCCCGTCTGGGGCCAACGTCCTGACTTTC. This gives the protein CASSQEGVPSGANVLTF.

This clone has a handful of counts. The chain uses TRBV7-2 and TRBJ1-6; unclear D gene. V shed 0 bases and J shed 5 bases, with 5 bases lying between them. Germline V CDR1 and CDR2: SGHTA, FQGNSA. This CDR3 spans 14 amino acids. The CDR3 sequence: CASSLAFNNSPLHF. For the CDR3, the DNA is TGTGCCAGCAGCTTAGCGTTCAATAATTCACCCCTCCACTTT.

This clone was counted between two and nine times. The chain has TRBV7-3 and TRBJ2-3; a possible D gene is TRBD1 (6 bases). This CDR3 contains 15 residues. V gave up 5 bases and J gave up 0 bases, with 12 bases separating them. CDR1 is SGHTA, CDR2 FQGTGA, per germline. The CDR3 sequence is CASSTTGLSTDTQYF. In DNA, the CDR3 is TGTGCCAGCAGCACGACAGGTCTTAGCACAGATACGCAGTATTTT.

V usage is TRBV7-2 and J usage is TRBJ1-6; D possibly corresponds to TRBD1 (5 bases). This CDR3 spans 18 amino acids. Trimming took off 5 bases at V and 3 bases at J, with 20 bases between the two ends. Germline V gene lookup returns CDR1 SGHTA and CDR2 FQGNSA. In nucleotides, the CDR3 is TGTGCCAGCAGCCATCCGAGACCGGCGGGGGTCTATAATTCACCCCTCCACTTT. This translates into CASSHPRPAGVYNSPLHF.

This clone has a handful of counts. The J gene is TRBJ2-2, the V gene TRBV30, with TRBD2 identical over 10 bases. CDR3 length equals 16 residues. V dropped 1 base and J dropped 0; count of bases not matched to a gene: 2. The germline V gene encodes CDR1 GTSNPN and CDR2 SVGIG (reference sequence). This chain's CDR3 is CAWSGLAGSNTGELFF. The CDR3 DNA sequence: TGTGCCTGGAGTGGACTAGCGGGCTCGAACACCGGGGAGCTGTTTTTT.

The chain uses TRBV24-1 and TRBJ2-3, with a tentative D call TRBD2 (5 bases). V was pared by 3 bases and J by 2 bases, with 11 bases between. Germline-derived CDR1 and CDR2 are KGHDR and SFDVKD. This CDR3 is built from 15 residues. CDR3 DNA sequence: TGTGCCACCAGTGATCGAGCGGAAGTCACAGATACGCAGTATTTT. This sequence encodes CATSDRAEVTDTQYF.

The CDR3 nucleotides read TGTGCCAGCATGGGGAGGGCTCGCTATAATTCACCCCTCCACTTT. It translates to CASMGRARYNSPLHF. The chain combines TRBV28 with TRBJ1-6, with D hard to call. V lost 7 bases and J 3 bases, leaving 13 bases between the germline ends. In germline, CDR1 is MDHEN, CDR2 SYDVKM. The CDR3 is 15 residues long.

CDR3 in amino acids: CASSLTESPYGYTF. The CDR3 DNA reads TGCGCCAGCAGCTTGACAGAAAGCCCCTATGGCTACACCTTC. The V and J genes are TRBV5-1 and TRBJ1-2; D is ambiguous. Germline assignment: CDR1 SGHRS and CDR2 YFSETQ. This CDR3 spans 14 amino acids. Trimming took 1 base from V and 4 from J, leaving 11 bases between them.

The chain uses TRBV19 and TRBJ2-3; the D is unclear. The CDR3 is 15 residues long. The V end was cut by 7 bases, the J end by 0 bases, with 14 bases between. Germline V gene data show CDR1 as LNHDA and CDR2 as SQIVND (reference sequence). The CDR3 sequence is CASTHGEASTDTQYF. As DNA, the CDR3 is TGTGCCAGTACCCATGGAGAAGCTAGCACAGATACGCAGTATTTT.

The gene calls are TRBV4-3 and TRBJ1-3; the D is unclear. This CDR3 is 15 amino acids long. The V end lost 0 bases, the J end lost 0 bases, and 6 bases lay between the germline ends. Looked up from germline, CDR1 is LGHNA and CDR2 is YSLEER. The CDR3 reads CASSQDSYSGNTIYF. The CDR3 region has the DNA TGCGCCAGCAGCCAAGATAGCTACTCTGGAAACACCATATATTTT.

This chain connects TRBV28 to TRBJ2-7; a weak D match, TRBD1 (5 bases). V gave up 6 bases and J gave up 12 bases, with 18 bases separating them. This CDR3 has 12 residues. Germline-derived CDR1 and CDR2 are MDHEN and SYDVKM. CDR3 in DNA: TGTGCCAGCAGCCCGGACGCAGGGTCGGCGTACTTC. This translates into CASSPDAGSAYF. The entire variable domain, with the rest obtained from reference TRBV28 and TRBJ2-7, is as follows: DVKVTQSSRYLVKRTGEKVFLECVQDMDHENMFWYRQDPGLGLRLIYFSYDVKMKEKGDIPEGYSVSREKKERFSLILESASTNQTSMYLCASSPDAGSAYFGPGTRLTVT.

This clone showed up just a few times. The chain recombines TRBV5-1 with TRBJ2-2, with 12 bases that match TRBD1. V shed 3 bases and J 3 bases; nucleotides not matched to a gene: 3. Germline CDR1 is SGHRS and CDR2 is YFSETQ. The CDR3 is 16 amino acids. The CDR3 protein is CASSWDRGQYTGELFF. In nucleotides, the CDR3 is TGCGCCAGCAGCTGGGACAGGGGGCAATACACCGGGGAGCTGTTTTTT.

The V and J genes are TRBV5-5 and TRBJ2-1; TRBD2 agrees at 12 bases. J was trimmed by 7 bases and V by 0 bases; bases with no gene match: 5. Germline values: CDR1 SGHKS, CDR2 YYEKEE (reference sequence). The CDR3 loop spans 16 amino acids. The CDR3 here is CASSLAPSGRANEQFF. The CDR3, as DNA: TGTGCCAGCAGCTTGGCCCCTAGCGGGAGGGCGAATGAGCAGTTCTTC.

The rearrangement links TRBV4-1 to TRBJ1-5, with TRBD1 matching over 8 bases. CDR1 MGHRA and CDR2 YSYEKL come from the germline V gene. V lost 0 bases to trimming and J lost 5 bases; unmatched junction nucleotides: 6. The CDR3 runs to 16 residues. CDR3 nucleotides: TGCGCCAGCAGCCAAGAGGGGCAGGGGGCGGATCAGCCCCAGCATTTT. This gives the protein CASSQEGQGADQPQHF.

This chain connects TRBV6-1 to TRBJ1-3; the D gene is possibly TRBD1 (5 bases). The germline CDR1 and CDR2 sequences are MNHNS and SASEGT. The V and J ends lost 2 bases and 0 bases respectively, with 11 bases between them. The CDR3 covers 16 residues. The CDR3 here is CASSENRPHSGNTIYF. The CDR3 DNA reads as TGTGCCAGCAGTGAAAACAGGCCCCACTCTGGAAACACCATATATTTT.

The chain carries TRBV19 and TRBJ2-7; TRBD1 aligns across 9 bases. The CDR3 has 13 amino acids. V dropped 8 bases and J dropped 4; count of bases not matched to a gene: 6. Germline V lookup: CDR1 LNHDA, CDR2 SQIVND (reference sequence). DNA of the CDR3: TGTGCCAGTTCGGGACAGGGTTCGTACGAGCAGTACTTC. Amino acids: CASSGQGSYEQYF.

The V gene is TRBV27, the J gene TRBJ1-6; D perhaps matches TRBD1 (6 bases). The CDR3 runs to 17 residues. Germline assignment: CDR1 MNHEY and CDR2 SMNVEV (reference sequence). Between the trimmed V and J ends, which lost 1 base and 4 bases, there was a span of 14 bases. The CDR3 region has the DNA TGTGCCAGCAGTTTATTGTTCAGGGGACATTATAATTCACCCCTCCACTTT. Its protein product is CASSLLFRGHYNSPLHF.

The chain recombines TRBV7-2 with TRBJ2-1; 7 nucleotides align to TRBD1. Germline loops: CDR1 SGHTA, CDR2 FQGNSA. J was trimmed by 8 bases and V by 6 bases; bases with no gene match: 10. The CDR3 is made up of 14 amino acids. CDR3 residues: CASSFDRVKDEQFF. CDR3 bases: TGTGCCAGCAGTTTTGACAGGGTGAAGGATGAGCAGTTCTTC. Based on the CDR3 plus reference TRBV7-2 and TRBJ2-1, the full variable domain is GAGVSQSPSNKVTEKGKDVELRCDPISGHTALYWYRQSLGQGLEFLIYFQGNSAPDKSGLPSDRFSAERTGGSVSTLTIQRTQQEDSAVYLCASSFDRVKDEQFFGPGTRLTVL.

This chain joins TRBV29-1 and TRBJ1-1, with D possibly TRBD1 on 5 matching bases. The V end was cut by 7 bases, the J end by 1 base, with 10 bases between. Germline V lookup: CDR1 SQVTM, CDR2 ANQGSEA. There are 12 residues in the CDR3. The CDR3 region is CSGYQGNTEAFF. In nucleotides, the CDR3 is TGCAGCGGATATCAGGGGAACACTGAAGCTTTCTTT.

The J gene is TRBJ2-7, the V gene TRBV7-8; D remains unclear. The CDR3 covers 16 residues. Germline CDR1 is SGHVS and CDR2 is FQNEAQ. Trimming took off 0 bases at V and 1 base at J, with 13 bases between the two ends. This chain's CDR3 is CASSLAPPAWSYEQYF. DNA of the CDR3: TGTGCCAGCAGCTTAGCACCCCCCGCGTGGTCCTACGAGCAGTACTTC. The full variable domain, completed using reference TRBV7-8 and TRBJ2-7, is GAGVSQSPRYKVAKRGQDVALRCDPISGHVSLFWYQQALGQGPEFLTYFQNEAQLDKSGLPSDRFFAERPEGSVSTLKIQRTQQEDSAVYLCASSLAPPAWSYEQYFGPGTRLTVT.

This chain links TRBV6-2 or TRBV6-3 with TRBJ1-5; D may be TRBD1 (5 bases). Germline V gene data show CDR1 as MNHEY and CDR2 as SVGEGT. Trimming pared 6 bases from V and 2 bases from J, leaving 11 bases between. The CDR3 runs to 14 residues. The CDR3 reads CASSWGDGNQPQHF. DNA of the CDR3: TGTGCCAGCAGCTGGGGGGACGGCAATCAGCCCCAGCATTTT.

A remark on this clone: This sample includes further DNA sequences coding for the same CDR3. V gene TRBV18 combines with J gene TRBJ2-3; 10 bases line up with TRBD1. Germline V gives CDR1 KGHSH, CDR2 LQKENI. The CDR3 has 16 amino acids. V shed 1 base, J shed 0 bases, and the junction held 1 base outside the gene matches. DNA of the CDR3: TGTGCCAGCTCACCACTGGGACAGGGGAGCACAGATACGCAGTATTTT. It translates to CASSPLGQGSTDTQYF.

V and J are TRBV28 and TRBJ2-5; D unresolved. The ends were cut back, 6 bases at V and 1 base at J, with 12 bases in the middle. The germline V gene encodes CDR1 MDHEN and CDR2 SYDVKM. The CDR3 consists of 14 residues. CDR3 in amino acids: CASRAVAPQETQYF. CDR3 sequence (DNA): TGTGCCAGCAGGGCTGTGGCCCCCCAAGAGACCCAGTACTTC.

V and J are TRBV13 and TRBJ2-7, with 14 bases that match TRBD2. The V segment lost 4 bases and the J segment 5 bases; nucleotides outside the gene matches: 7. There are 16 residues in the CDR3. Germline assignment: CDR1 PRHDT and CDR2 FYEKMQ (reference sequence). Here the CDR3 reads CASSSPGLAGVDEQYF. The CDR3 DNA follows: TGTGCCAGCAGCTCACCGGGACTAGCGGGAGTCGACGAGCAGTACTTC.